The 27 T cell receptor beta chains given below trace back to one sample, sequenced in a study of regulatory T cells in long-lasting Graves disease. With iRepertoire HTBI primers and Arm-PCR of CDR3 regions, TCR beta libraries were built. TCRdb fed the multiplex PCR reads into MiXCR, producing one record per CDR3 protein. The table records 620,000 or so distinct CDR3 sequences, roughly 15% of them present only once. The time point is: newly diagnosed GD, antithyroid drugs for less than 3 months. The TCR library was prepared using RNA isolated from PBMCs. The data also belong to a second study, concerning T cells in Graves' hyperthyroidism and ophthalmopathy.

The material was peripheral blood mononuclear cells (PBMCs), obtained at new diagnosis, from a patient treated with antithyroid drugs. The receptors were gathered from a woman under 40 with Graves disease.

This clonotype is a singleton in its sample. A much larger clone differs by one base, so this may be a read error. The chain joins TRBV7-9 to TRBJ2-5, with 10 bases fitting TRBD2. The end of the DNA is better explained by TRBJ2-1, so the J call may be wrong. This CDR3 has 15 residues. Germline V lookup: CDR1 SEHNR, CDR2 FQNEAQ (reference sequence). In DNA form, the CDR3 reads TGTGCCAGCAGCCAAACTAGCGGGATGTTAAATGAGCAGTTCTTC. This codes for CASSQTSGMLNEQFF.

This clonotype was counted ten times or more. The chain joins TRBV6-1 to TRBJ2-7; a possible D gene is TRBD1 (6 bases). Germline loops: CDR1 MNHNS, CDR2 SASEGT. Trimming left V 6 bases short and J 0 bases short, with 15 bases between. The CDR3 has 15 amino acids. CDR3 sequence reads: CASSESGVPSYEQYF. The DNA for the CDR3 is TGTGCCAGCAGCGAATCAGGGGTGCCCTCCTACGAGCAGTACTTC.

This clonotype was seen ten or more times. V and J are TRBV7-2 and TRBJ2-3; 10 nucleotides line up with TRBD2. Germline assignment: CDR1 SGHTA and CDR2 FQGNSA. The CDR3 consists of 16 residues. After removal of 2 bases from V and 3 bases from J, the junction contained 5 bases not matched to a gene. Here the CDR3 reads CASSLISSGRTDTQYF. The CDR3 DNA follows: TGTGCCAGCAGCTTAATCTCTAGCGGGAGAACAGATACGCAGTATTTT.

The CDR3, as DNA: TGTGCCAGTAGTGATCGGACAGGGTACATTCAGTACTTC. This gives the protein CASSDRTGYIQYF. The gene calls are TRBV19 and TRBJ2-4; the match to TRBD1 covers 8 bases. In germline, CDR1 is LNHDA, CDR2 SQIVND (reference sequence). The trim removed 5 bases at V and 8 bases at J, leaving 5 bases unmatched. CDR3 length: 13 residues.

This clonotype was counted once. The rearrangement joins TRBV11-2 to TRBJ1-1; 7 bases are shared with TRBD1. Per the germline V gene, CDR1 is SGHAT and CDR2 is FQNNGV. This CDR3 has 12 residues. V lost 6 bases, J lost 7 bases, and 5 bases stayed unmatched. The CDR3 DNA reads TGTGCCAGCAGGACAGGGTCTAATGAAGCTTTCTTT. The encoded protein is CASRTGSNEAFF.

This clonotype was seen ten or more times. The chain carries TRBV5-1 and TRBJ1-1, with D possibly being TRBD1 (5 bases). The CDR3 length is 14 residues. CDR1 is SGHRS, CDR2 YFSETQ, per germline. Deletions cut 0 bases from V and 6 bases from J, with 12 bases between. The CDR3 DNA reads TGCGCCAGCAGCTTGGGACAGAACAGTCCTGAAGCTTTCTTT. This encodes CASSLGQNSPEAFF.

This clonotype was picked up many times. V is TRBV11-2 and J is TRBJ2-2; TRBD2 might be the D (6 bases). CDR3 length: 15 amino acids. Germline V lookup: CDR1 SGHAT, CDR2 FQNNGV. The V end lost 5 bases, the J end lost 5 bases, and 15 bases lay between the germline ends. This CDR3 is CASSLAGSGTGELFF. Written as DNA, the CDR3 is TGTGCCAGCAGCCTGGCCGGTAGCGGTACCGGGGAGCTGTTTTTT. Together with reference TRBV11-2 and TRBJ2-2, the CDR3 gives the full variable domain: EAGVAQSPRYKIIEKRQSVAFWCNPISGHATLYWYQQILGQGPKLLIQFQNNGVVDDSQLPKDRFSAERLKGVDSTLKIQPAKLEDSAVYLCASSLAGSGTGELFFGEGSRLTVL.

At least ten counts were recorded for this clonotype. The rearrangement joins TRBV2 to TRBJ1-2, with a weak D call TRBD1 (5 bases). This CDR3 region has 13 residues. V gave up 10 bases and J gave up 3 bases, with 15 bases separating them. CDR1 SNHLY and CDR2 FYNNEI come from the germline V gene. The CDR3 reads CATVGPADYGYTF. The CDR3, as DNA: TGTGCCACCGTGGGACCGGCGGACTATGGCTACACCTTC.

In its sample, this clonotype was seen many times. The chain links TRBV20-1 to TRBJ2-3, with TRBD1 matching over 10 bases. From germline, CDR1 is DFQATT and CDR2 SNEGSKA (reference sequence). This CDR3 has 12 residues. The V and J ends lost 7 bases and 6 bases, in that order; junction bases with no gene match: 4. Written as DNA, the CDR3 is TGCAGTGTCAGGACAGGGGGGGATACGCAGTATTTT. It is translated as CSVRTGGDTQYF.

This clonotype occurred many times. V is TRBV28 and J is TRBJ1-4; D uncertain. Germline-derived CDR1 and CDR2 are MDHEN and SYDVKM. The CDR3 is 15 amino acids. Trimming removed 6 bases at V and 4 bases at J, with 15 bases between. The CDR3 bases are TGTGCCAGCAGATCTAAGGGAGGAAATAATGAAAAACTGTTTTTT. Protein sequence: CASRSKGGNNEKLFF.

This clonotype occurred many times. The chain recombines TRBV6-1 with TRBJ1-5; tentatively, D is TRBD1 (5 bases). V was clipped by 4 bases and J by 2 bases, with 15 bases between them. This CDR3 has 16 residues. From germline, CDR1 is MNHNS and CDR2 SASEGT. The CDR3 DNA follows: TGTGCCAGCAGTGCGTCTAAGGGGTTCGGCAATCAGCCCCAGCATTTT. It codes for CASSASKGFGNQPQHF.

This clonotype occurred many times. V gene TRBV28 combines with J gene TRBJ2-1; TRBD2 is a possible D gene (6 bases). The CDR3 has 15 residues. The V gene's germline CDR1 is MDHEN and CDR2 SYDVKM. Trimming left V 3 bases short and J 7 bases short, with 16 bases between. This CDR3 is CASSFPRIGGNEQFF. The DNA of the CDR3 is TGTGCCAGCAGTTTTCCTCGCATTGGGGGGAATGAGCAGTTCTTC.

This clonotype was detected many times. The CDR3 DNA follows: TGTGCCAGCAGTCGGAACGTGAACACTGAAGCTTTCTTT. Translated, it gives CASSRNVNTEAFF. The chain uses TRBV11-1 and TRBJ1-1; D uncertain. Germline loops: CDR1 SGHAT, CDR2 FQDESV (reference sequence). This CDR3 region has 13 residues. V gave up 6 bases and J gave up 0 bases, with 8 bases separating them.

In this sample, this clonotype turned up many times. The V and J genes are TRBV2 and TRBJ1-4; D is unclear. Looked up from germline, CDR1 is SNHLY and CDR2 is FYNNEI. V lost 6 bases and J lost 8, with 7 bases in between. This CDR3 contains 11 residues. The CDR3 DNA reads TGTGCCAGCAGCCCTCGGGAAAAACTGTTTTTT. This gives the protein CASSPREKLFF.

This clonotype occurred many times. The V call is TRBV24-1, the J call TRBJ1-5; D possibly corresponds to TRBD1 (5 bases). CDR1 and CDR2 (germline): KGHDR, SFDVKD. Trimming left V 4 bases short and J 0 bases short, with 9 bases between. The CDR3 runs to 15 residues. The CDR3: CATSDGTYSNQPQHF. The CDR3 DNA reads TGTGCCACCAGTGACGGGACTTATAGCAATCAGCCCCAGCATTTT.

This clonotype has more than one count but fewer than ten. The gene calls are TRBV2 and TRBJ1-4; D not resolved. Looked up from germline, CDR1 is SNHLY and CDR2 is FYNNEI. The CDR3 has 14 amino acids. The germline V and J ends were trimmed by 6 bases and 4 bases, with 12 bases remaining between them. The CDR3 DNA reads TGTGCCAGCAGGGACCGGGCCAATAATGAAAAACTGTTTTTT. Its translation: CASRDRANNEKLFF.

V and J are TRBV7-9 and TRBJ1-4, with D possibly being TRBD1 (6 bases). The CDR3 runs 15 residues. Trimming took 5 bases from V and 2 from J, leaving 12 bases between them. Germline V gives CDR1 SEHNR, CDR2 FQNEAQ (reference sequence). The CDR3 bases are TGTGCCAGCAGCCAGGACAGTAGGACTAATGAAAAACTGTTTTTT. Translating gives CASSQDSRTNEKLFF.

This clonotype was picked up many times. The CDR3 sequence is CASSSLTTNYGYTF. The DNA of the CDR3 is TGTGCCAGCAGTTCCCTAACCACTAACTATGGCTACACCTTC. V and J are TRBV28 and TRBJ1-2; D gene unclear. V was shortened by 4 bases and J by 0 bases, with 9 bases between the two germline ends. The CDR3 consists of 14 residues. Germline V lookup: CDR1 MDHEN, CDR2 SYDVKM.

At least ten counts were recorded for this clonotype. The chain joins TRBV20-1 to TRBJ2-5; D is unclear. This CDR3 is 13 amino acids long. V was trimmed by 0 bases and J by 2 bases, leaving 7 bases between them. Germline V gene lookup returns CDR1 DFQATT and CDR2 SNEGSKA (reference sequence). DNA for the CDR3: TGCAGTGCTAGAGATCGCCAGCAAGAGACCCAGTACTTC. Translating gives CSARDRQQETQYF.

This clonotype was picked up many times. The chain recombines TRBV18 with TRBJ2-5; unclear D gene. CDR3 length equals 12 residues. The ends were cut back, 8 bases at V and 1 base at J, with 8 bases in the middle. Per the germline V gene, CDR1 is KGHSH and CDR2 is LQKENI. The CDR3 loop is CASSPGQETQYF. The CDR3, as DNA: TGTGCCAGCAGCCCTGGCCAAGAGACCCAGTACTTC.

This clonotype was observed many times. The chain employs TRBV20-1 and TRBJ2-5; possibly TRBD2 for D (5 bases). The germline gives CDR1 DFQATT, CDR2 SNEGSKA (reference sequence). This CDR3 contains 15 residues. Trimming removed 6 bases from V and 2 bases from J, with 19 bases in between. The CDR3 nucleotides read TGCAGTGCCTCTCCCGGGATTACTATTCAAGAGACCCAGTACTTC. The encoded protein is CSASPGITIQETQYF.

Ten or more counts support this clonotype. This chain links TRBV6-1 with TRBJ1-4, with 11 bases matching TRBD1. This CDR3 has 15 residues. Germline lookup yields CDR1 MNHNS and CDR2 SASEGT. V was pared by 3 bases and J by 7 bases, with 4 bases of the junction left unmatched. CDR3 residues: CASSDPGTGGEKLFF. The CDR3 DNA follows: TGTGCCAGCAGTGATCCCGGGACAGGGGGTGAAAAACTGTTTTTT.

The chain is built from TRBV5-1 and TRBJ1-4, with a tentative D call TRBD1 (6 bases). V was pared by 4 bases and J by 4 bases, with 11 bases between. The CDR3 length is 14 residues. The germline CDR1 and CDR2 sequences are SGHRS and YFSETQ. In DNA form, the CDR3 reads TGCGCCAGCAGCCTCACAGGGATTAATGAAAAACTGTTTTTT. Translated, it gives CASSLTGINEKLFF.

This sequence joins TRBV20-1 and TRBJ2-7, with TRBD2 identical over 9 bases. The CDR3 covers 13 residues. Unmatched junction bases numbered 5, after V lost 7 bases and J lost 1 base. The germline CDR1 and CDR2 sequences are DFQATT and SNEGSKA (reference sequence). CDR3 sequence (DNA): TGCAGTGGTTCAAGCGGGGGGTCCTACGAGCAGTACTTC. Translating gives CSGSSGGSYEQYF.

The chain employs TRBV30 and TRBJ2-7; 9 nucleotides line up with TRBD2. CDR1 is GTSNPN and CDR2 is SVGIG in the germline V gene (reference sequence). There are 14 residues in the CDR3. After removal of 0 bases from V and 6 bases from J, the junction contained 6 bases not matched to a gene. The CDR3 spells CAWSVLLAGGEQYF. The CDR3 DNA follows: TGTGCCTGGAGTGTACTACTAGCGGGCGGCGAGCAGTACTTC.

J is TRBJ2-1 and V is TRBV3-1; a possible D gene is TRBD2 (6 bases). CDR3 length equals 15 residues. Germline V gives CDR1 LGHDT, CDR2 YNNKEL (reference sequence). The V and J ends lost 0 bases and 9 bases respectively, with 15 bases between them. The CDR3 DNA is TGTGCCAGCAGCCAAGATGTGGGCGGGATAACTGAGCAGTTCTTC. This gives the protein CASSQDVGGITEQFF.

There are a few counts of this clonotype. CDR3 protein: CASRGRGRSGNTIYF. The CDR3, as DNA: TGTGCCAGTAGGGGCAGGGGCCGCTCTGGAAACACCATATATTTT. The V gene is TRBV19, the J gene TRBJ1-3; a possible D gene is TRBD1 (6 bases). Germline CDR1 and CDR2: LNHDA and SQIVND (reference sequence). V lost 6 bases to trimming and J lost 0 bases, with 12 bases between them. The CDR3 covers 15 residues. Variable domain in full (rest from reference TRBV19 and TRBJ1-3): DGGITQSPKYLFRKEGQNVTLSCEQNLNHDAMYWYRQDPGQGLRLIYYSQIVNDFQKGDIAEGYSVSREKKESFPLTVTSAQKNPTAFYLCASRGRGRSGNTIYFGEGSWLTVV.